This TCR beta chain was documented in a study of blood T cell repertoires in COVID-19. The CDR3 spans 15 residues. CDR1 is SGHRS and CDR2 is YFSETQ in the germline V gene. Trimming took 3 bases from V and 0 from J, leaving 7 bases between them. Profiled with immunoSEQ multiplex PCR; TCRdb holds only in-frame clones, not every one. The sample holds 290,000 or so clones, around 83% seen once. Cohorts were determined from participant-reported clinical history. The sequenced sample consisted of PBMCs or T cells enriched from blood (not recorded which). The genes are TRBV5-1 and TRBJ2-6; D gene unclear. The sequence came from a man aged 40-50 years who had been exposed to COVID-19. In nucleotides, the CDR3 is TGCGCCAGCAGCTCGCCAGGCTCTGGGGCCAACGTCCTGACTTTC. Translated, it gives CASSSPGSGANVLTF. The whole variable domain, remainder taken from reference TRBV5-1 and TRBJ2-6, is KAGVTQTPRYLIKTRGQQVTLSCSPISGHRSVSWYQQTPGQGLQFLFEYFSETQRNKGNFPGRFSGRQFSNSRSEMNVSTLELGDSALYLCASSSPGSGANVLTFGAGSRLTVL.